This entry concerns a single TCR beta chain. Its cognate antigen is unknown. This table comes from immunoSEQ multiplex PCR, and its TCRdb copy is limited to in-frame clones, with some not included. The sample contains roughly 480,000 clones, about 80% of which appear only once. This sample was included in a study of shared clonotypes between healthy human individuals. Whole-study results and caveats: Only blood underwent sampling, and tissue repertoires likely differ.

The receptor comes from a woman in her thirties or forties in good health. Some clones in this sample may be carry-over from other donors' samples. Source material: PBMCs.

The DNA for the CDR3 is TGTGCCAGCAGCGCCGCGGGGGGAGAGCAGTACTTC. Translation gives CASSAAGGEQYF. This rearrangement joins TRBV7-3 to TRBJ2-7; 8 bases match TRBD2. V was clipped by 5 bases and J by 7 bases; unmatched bases: 4. Germline V gene data show CDR1 as SGHTA and CDR2 as FQGTGA. The CDR3 sequence is 12 residues long.